This T cell receptor (beta chain) was obtained from a study of neurological immune-mediated disorders. One entry per CDR3 protein results from TCRdb running MiXCR on the 5' RACE reads. The sample has 25,000 to 35,000 distinct CDR3 sequences; about 1.4% are singletons. This clonotype showed up many times. V was pared by 5 bases and J by 3 bases, with 14 bases between. The CDR3 has 15 amino acids. Germline V gene data show CDR1 as SGHVS and CDR2 as FNYEAQ. This rearrangement joins TRBV7-6 to TRBJ1-3; D remains unclear. Sequencing was done on a sample of PBMCs. The receptor's source is a woman aged 25 to 45 with multiple sclerosis. The CDR3 bases are TGTGCCAGCAGCCGTTTTGAAGGGATTGGAAACACCATATATTTT. Translated: CASSRFEGIGNTIYF.